This T cell receptor beta chain was obtained from a study of OX40 agonist ivuxolimab in advanced cancers. Overall study: Cohort: 75% to 90% men, mean age roughly 60, aged roughly 23 to 90. Broader study findings: Average numbers of expanded clones were greater in CD8+ T cells than in CD4+. There were also nonresponders showing low normalized T-cell clonal expansion.

Researchers took blood at baseline, on cycle 4 day 1, and on cycle 7 day 1. The table came from immunoSEQ multiplex PCR; TCRdb's copy has only in-frame clones and leaves some out. The sample records about 86,000 clones, around 85% being singletons. With regard to this clone: The antigen remains unidentified.

The V and J ends lost 6 bases and 1 base, in that order; junction bases with no gene match: 6. The CDR3 sequence is 15 residues long. Germline values: CDR1 SGHRS, CDR2 YFSETQ. The chain couples TRBV5-1 to TRBJ2-3; TRBD2 agrees at 9 bases. The starting material was CD4+ or CD8+ T cells sorted from blood, obtained in a trial of the OX40 agonist ivuxolimab. This clonotype was sampled from an adult with an advanced solid tumor such as melanoma, head and neck, liver or kidney cancer. In nucleotides, the CDR3 is TGCGCCAGCACCATAGCGGGAGCTCGCACAGATACGCAGTATTTT. Translation gives CASTIAGARTDTQYF.